This paragraph covers one TCR beta chain sequence. The data stem from a study of blood T cell repertoires in COVID-19. Produced via immunoSEQ multiplex PCR; TCRdb's table is partial and in-frame only. The sample consists of 300,000 to 350,000 clones, nearly 90% of them appearing once. Participant age was roughly 18 to 95 years, and participants resided in roughly 24 US areas. V shed 8 bases, J shed 5 bases, and the junction held 3 bases outside the gene matches. CDR3 length: 12 amino acids. Germline CDR1 MGHDK, CDR2 SYGVNS. Sequences were obtained from PBMCs or T cells enriched from blood (not recorded which). This sequence joins TRBV25-1 and TRBJ1-1; 9 nucleotides match TRBD1. The TCR was taken from a woman under 30 with acute COVID-19. The CDR3 DNA reads TGTGCCAGCGGGGACAGGGTGACTGAAGCTTTCTTT. This translates into CASGDRVTEAFF.